These 16 T cell receptor beta chains were sequenced from one sample in a study of blood T cell repertoires in COVID-19. Libraries were prepared by immunoSEQ multiplex PCR; TCRdb keeps only in-frame clonotypes and omits some of them. This table holds some 45,000 clones, about 87% found once. Sequencing input: peripheral blood. The receptors were sampled from a man between 60 and 75 years old with active COVID-19.

V and J are TRBV28 and TRBJ2-7, with 10 bases that match TRBD1. The ends lost 6 bases at V and 3 bases at J; junction bases unmatched: 5. Germline V CDR1 and CDR2: MDHEN, SYDVKM. The CDR3 length is 14 residues. The CDR3 spells CASRGDRGIYEQYF. The CDR3 DNA sequence: TGTGCCAGCAGAGGGGACAGGGGAATCTACGAGCAGTACTTC.

CDR3 in DNA: TGTGCCAGCAGTTTTACGGGACAGGGGGCGATTGAGCAGTTCTTC. It codes for CASSFTGQGAIEQFF. This sequence joins TRBV28 and TRBJ2-1, with 12 positions matching TRBD1. The CDR3 consists of 15 residues. Germline V gene sequence: CDR1 MDHEN, CDR2 SYDVKM. V shed 3 bases and J 9 bases; nucleotides not matched to a gene: 6.

This chain uses TRBV19 with TRBJ2-1; TRBD2 aligns across 7 bases. V gave up 5 bases and J gave up 5 bases; unmatched junction bases: 9. This CDR3 contains 15 residues. Germline CDR1 reads LNHDA; CDR2 reads SQIVND (reference sequence). Here the CDR3 reads CASSPQLASNNEQFF. CDR3 bases: TGTGCCAGTAGTCCTCAACTAGCGTCGAACAATGAGCAGTTCTTC. Complete variable domain (other parts from reference TRBV19 and TRBJ2-1): DGGITQSPKYLFRKEGQNVTLSCEQNLNHDAMYWYRQDPGQGLRLIYYSQIVNDFQKGDIAEGYSVSREKKESFPLTVTSAQKNPTAFYLCASSPQLASNNEQFFGPGTRLTVL.

The chain has TRBV10-3 and TRBJ2-3; 11 bases fit TRBD2. Germline V gene data show CDR1 as ENHRY and CDR2 as SYGVKD. With V trimmed by 4 bases and J by 8 bases, 17 bases remained unmatched. This CDR3 spans 18 amino acids. The CDR3 nucleotides are TGTGCCATCAGTGGGGGGGGGACTAGCGGTCAAACCGGCGGTACGCAGTATTTT. This codes for CAISGGGTSGQTGGTQYF.

This clone came up once. The chain combines TRBV20-1 with TRBJ2-3; possible D gene TRBD1, 6 bases. V was shortened by 3 bases and J by 2 bases, with 12 bases between the two germline ends. Germline-derived CDR1 and CDR2 are DFQATT and SNEGSKA (reference sequence). The CDR3 contains 14 residues. CDR3 residues: CSASSGQTTDTQYF. CDR3 bases: TGCAGTGCTAGTTCTGGACAGACCACAGATACGCAGTATTTT.

The chain has TRBV11-3 and TRBJ2-7; 7 nucleotides align to TRBD1. The CDR3 has 14 amino acids. From germline, CDR1 is SGHNT and CDR2 YENEEA. The trim removed 5 bases at V and 3 bases at J, leaving 7 bases unmatched. The CDR3 is CASSHRDSGYEQYF. Written as DNA, the CDR3 is TGTGCCAGCAGCCACCGGGACAGCGGCTACGAGCAGTACTTC.

V is TRBV28 and J is TRBJ1-2, with 8 bases lining up with TRBD1. The ends lost 5 bases at V and 7 bases at J; junction bases unmatched: 12. CDR3 size: 15 residues. Per germline, CDR1 MDHEN and CDR2 SYDVKM. The CDR3 DNA reads TGTGCCAGCAGTCCCGTCCAGGGGGCGTTAAGTGGCTACACCTTC. This gives the protein CASSPVQGALSGYTF.

The count of this clone is one. The V call is TRBV7-3, the J call TRBJ2-1; 9 positions match TRBD2. The junction had 9 bases not matched to a gene; V was cut back by 6 bases and J by 15 bases. CDR3 length: 12 residues. Germline V lookup: CDR1 SGHTA, CDR2 FQGTGA. The CDR3 coding sequence is TGTGCCAGCAGAACGCCCGGGACTAGCTTGTTCTTC. Amino acid sequence: CASRTPGTSLFF.

The chain uses TRBV4-1 and TRBJ2-1; TRBD2 is a possible D gene (5 bases). The CDR3 is 16 residues long. Germline V gene data show CDR1 as MGHRA and CDR2 as YSYEKL. V was clipped by 4 bases and J by 1 base, with 14 bases between them. The CDR3 nucleotides are TGCGCCAGCAGCCGAAGATTGGCGGGTTCCTACAATGAGCAGTTCTTC. This codes for CASSRRLAGSYNEQFF.

This clone was seen only once. The genes are TRBV6-1 and TRBJ1-2; TRBD1 agrees at 11 bases. Unmatched junction bases numbered 9, after V lost 2 bases and J lost 1 base. Germline V CDR1 and CDR2: MNHNS, SASEGT. The length of the CDR3 is 18 residues. CDR3 DNA sequence: TGTGCCAGCAGTGAAAGAGGACAGGGGGCCGAGGTTAACTATGGCTACACCTTC. It specifies CASSERGQGAEVNYGYTF.

The rearrangement joins TRBV27 to TRBJ2-2, with a tentative D call TRBD2 (6 bases). Germline V gives CDR1 MNHEY, CDR2 SMNVEV (reference sequence). Between the trimmed V and J ends, which lost 4 bases and 8 bases, there was a span of 11 bases. The CDR3 length is 13 residues. CDR3 region: CASSSDYRGELFF. DNA for the CDR3: TGTGCCAGCAGTTCGGACTATCGTGGGGAGCTGTTTTTT.

V and J are TRBV6-6 and TRBJ1-6, with TRBD1 as a possible D gene (6 bases). This CDR3 is built from 14 residues. From germline, CDR1 is MNHNY and CDR2 SVGAGI (reference sequence). The germline V and J ends were trimmed by 7 bases and 4 bases, with 11 bases remaining between them. CDR3 DNA: TGTGCCAGCAAAACCACAGGGTATAATTCACCCCTCCACTTT. Translation gives CASKTTGYNSPLHF.

The chain recombines TRBV5-1 with TRBJ1-4; D perhaps matches TRBD1 (6 bases). V was shortened by 0 bases and J by 7 bases, with 13 bases between the two germline ends. This CDR3 has 15 amino acids. CDR1 and CDR2 (germline): SGHRS, YFSETQ. The CDR3: CASSLEGGRGEKLFF. The DNA for the CDR3 is TGCGCCAGCAGCTTGGAAGGGGGTCGGGGTGAAAAACTGTTTTTT.

V and J are TRBV5-1 and TRBJ1-1; no firm D call. V dropped 0 bases and J dropped 4 bases, with 10 bases sitting between them. Germline V CDR1 and CDR2: SGHRS, YFSETQ. The CDR3 extends over 14 amino acids. The CDR3 DNA reads as TGCGCCAGCAGCTTGGGGAGTTACGGCACTGAAGCTTTCTTT. The encoded protein is CASSLGSYGTEAFF. Using reference TRBV5-1 and TRBJ1-1 for the parts outside the CDR3, the full variable domain is KAGVTQTPRYLIKTRGQQVTLSCSPISGHRSVSWYQQTPGQGLQFLFEYFSETQRNKGNFPGRFSGRQFSNSRSEMNVSTLELGDSALYLCASSLGSYGTEAFFGQGTRLTVV.

This chain joins TRBV5-1 and TRBJ2-7, with 9 bases matching TRBD1. This CDR3 region has 14 residues. V shed 3 bases and J 7 bases; nucleotides not matched to a gene: 8. Germline values: CDR1 SGHRS, CDR2 YFSETQ. The CDR3 region is CASSSAGTGREQYF. DNA of the CDR3: TGCGCCAGCAGCTCGGCCGGGACAGGGAGAGAGCAGTACTTC.

The V gene is TRBV5-1, the J gene TRBJ2-3, with D maybe TRBD2 (6 bases). Germline-derived CDR1 and CDR2 are SGHRS and YFSETQ. The length of the CDR3 is 14 residues. V was shortened by 6 bases and J by 1 base, with 12 bases between the two germline ends. The CDR3 DNA follows: TGCGCCAGCACGGAGGGCACAGGCACAGATACGCAGTATTTT. Translation: CASTEGTGTDTQYF. Full variable domain (remainder filled in from reference TRBV5-1 and TRBJ2-3): KAGVTQTPRYLIKTRGQQVTLSCSPISGHRSVSWYQQTPGQGLQFLFEYFSETQRNKGNFPGRFSGRQFSNSRSEMNVSTLELGDSALYLCASTEGTGTDTQYFGPGTRLTVL.